This T cell receptor beta chain comes out of a study of CD8 T cells in ankylosing spondylitis (dated 2017 in TCRdb). With regard to the full study: T cell receptor beta repertoires were profiled in healthy donors and ankylosing spondylitis patients so that disease-linked TCR variants could be found. The whole study cohort included roughly 110 healthy donors and 25 ankylosing spondylitis patients. Peripheral blood was sampled, and synovial fluid was additionally collected from ankylosing spondylitis patients.

The instrument given in TCRdb is Illumina HiSeq 2500. Quantitative 5'-RACE with molecular barcodes was the method used to prepare the TCR beta libraries. On the authors' methods: A new computational method, built on a probabilistic model of VDJ rearrangement, was used to identify disease-linked TCR variants. TCRdb cleaned the public reads at Q25 with fastp, built clones with MiXCR and kept in-frame beta chains. Here each entry gathers all rows of one CDR3 protein and keeps the most common genes and DNA. V and J calls and clone size were set by TCRdb, not the authors. The sample table lists 700,000 to 850,000 distinct CDR3 sequences, about 12% of them with a count of one. The top ten constitute approximately 0.51% of the sample. About this clonotype: The antigen this receptor binds is unknown. The record has no base qualities; no much larger clone is one base away.

The CDR3 runs 14 residues from the cysteine to the phenylalanine. The entry retains the CDR3 DNA only, 42 bases that are in frame from base 1. CDR1 and CDR2 are drawn from the germline V gene (reference sequence): GTSNPN, SVGIG. V is pared back by 4 bases and J by 2 bases, with 15 bases lying between the germline termini. Overall study results and their limits: The disease-linked clones showed a CD8+ phenotype and occurred at relatively low frequencies in peripheral blood. Blood from ankylosing spondylitis patients appeared to be characterized by a TCR beta motif made up of under ten highly homologous amino acid variants. Some motif variants were previously reported in synovial fluid and blood of reactive arthritis patients, suggesting common disease-initiation mechanisms. Significant enrichment of the disease-linked clones was reported in matched synovial fluid samples from ankylosing spondylitis patients.

The sequence was collected from a male donor with ankylosing spondylitis. The V gene is TRBV30 and the J gene is TRBJ2-7; 5 matching bases give a weak D call of TRBD1. The sequenced sample consisted of blood, either unsorted or a sorted T cell fraction (not recorded which). The DNA reads as follows: TGTGCCTGGACGACAGTAGAAAGCCCCTACGAGCAGTACTTC. Its protein reads: CAWTTVESPYEQYF.